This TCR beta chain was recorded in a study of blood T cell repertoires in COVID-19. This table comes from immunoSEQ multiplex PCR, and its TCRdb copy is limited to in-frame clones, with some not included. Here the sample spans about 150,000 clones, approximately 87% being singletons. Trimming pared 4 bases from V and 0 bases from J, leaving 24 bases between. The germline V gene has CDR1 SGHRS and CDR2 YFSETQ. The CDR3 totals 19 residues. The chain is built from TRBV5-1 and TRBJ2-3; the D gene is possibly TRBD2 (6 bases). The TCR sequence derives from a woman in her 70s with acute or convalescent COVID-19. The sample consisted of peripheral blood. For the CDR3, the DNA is TGCGCCAGCAGCGTCGCGGGGCAGGGTGGCACCTCTAGCACAGATACGCAGTATTTT. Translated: CASSVAGQGGTSSTDTQYF.